This TCR beta chain was captured in a study of early T cells in non-severe SARS-CoV-2 infection. The J segment lost 0 bases and the V segment lost 6 bases, leaving 7 bases of the junction unmatched. There are 14 residues in the CDR3. The germline gives CDR1 SQVTM, CDR2 ANQGSEA. There are many counts of this clonotype. Molecules of cDNA were individually given unique molecular identifiers that were attached to them. TCRdb fed the 5' RACE reads into MiXCR, producing one record per CDR3 protein. Here the sample spans approximately 65,000 distinct CDR3 sequences, roughly 13% being singletons. The sequenced material came from whole blood. The rearrangement joins TRBV29-1 to TRBJ1-1, with 7 bases identical to TRBD1. This TCR derives from an adult who was a healthcare worker with PCR-confirmed SARS-CoV-2 infection or an uninfected control (not recorded which). The CDR3 nucleotides read TGCAGCGTAGCAACAGGGGAAGTGAACACTGAAGCTTTCTTT. Its translation: CSVATGEVNTEAFF.